Shown below are 32 T cell receptor beta chains from a single sample sequenced in a study of CD8 T cells in Susac syndrome. RNA amounts of about 0.45 to 1 ug underwent reverse transcription with random hexamers. TCRdb redid the calling of the immunoSEQ multiplex PCR reads with MiXCR, one entry per CDR3 protein. The data show around 130,000 distinct CDR3 sequences, with roughly 94% seen just once and about 0.27% held by the top ten. The specimen sequenced was CD8+ T cells from PBMCs. These receptors were obtained from a human donor with Susac syndrome.

The rearrangement joins TRBV2 to TRBJ2-7; D may be TRBD2 (6 bases). There are 15 residues in the CDR3. The V end was cut by 0 bases, the J end by 3 bases, with 12 bases between. The germline gives CDR1 SNHLY, CDR2 FYNNEI. The CDR3 sequence: CASSEALYGGYEQYF. The CDR3 DNA follows: TGTGCCAGCAGTGAAGCGCTTTACGGGGGCTACGAGCAGTACTTC.

V gene TRBV15 combines with J gene TRBJ2-3, with a weak D call TRBD2 (7 bases). The CDR3 is 15 amino acids. V was pared by 0 bases and J by 6 bases, with 13 bases between. From germline, CDR1 is LNHNV and CDR2 YYDKDF (reference sequence). This CDR3 reads CATSRDTGGRDTQYF. The CDR3 DNA follows: TGTGCCACCAGCAGAGATACGGGGGGCCGGGATACGCAGTATTTT.

Remarks on this clonotype: One junction end disagrees with the germline gene, perhaps due to a read error. V gene TRBV20-1 combines with J gene TRBJ2-7; 7 bases align to TRBD1. In germline, CDR1 is DFQATT, CDR2 SNEGSKA (reference sequence). The CDR3 has 14 amino acids. CDR3 sequence: CGANGAGGNYEQYF. The DNA for the CDR3 is TGCGGTGCTAATGGGGCAGGGGGTAACTACGAGCAGTACTTC.

This rearrangement joins TRBV5-1 to TRBJ2-3, with 9 bases matching TRBD2. Per the germline V gene, CDR1 is SGHRS and CDR2 is YFSETQ. With V trimmed by 0 bases and J by 2 bases, 4 bases remained unmatched. The CDR3 length is 16 residues. The CDR3 nucleotides are TGCGCCAGCAGCTTGGAGCTAGCGGGGTTCACAGATACGCAGTATTTT. This encodes CASSLELAGFTDTQYF.

The chain is built from TRBV29-1 and TRBJ2-2, with D tentatively TRBD1 or TRBD2 (6 bases each). Deletions cut 6 bases from V and 7 bases from J, with 21 bases between. CDR3 length: 15 amino acids. Germline loops: CDR1 SQVTM, CDR2 ANQGSEA. The chain's CDR3 is CSVEIIGGRYGELFF. The CDR3 DNA reads TGCAGCGTGGAGATCATAGGGGGGCGTTACGGGGAGCTGTTTTTT.

The chain carries TRBV4-1 and TRBJ2-7, with D unresolved. This CDR3 has 14 amino acids. Germline-derived CDR1 and CDR2 are MGHRA and YSYEKL. The V end lost 0 bases, the J end lost 7 bases, and 13 bases lay between the germline ends. This CDR3 is CASSQDDRASEQYF. The CDR3 DNA reads TGCGCCAGCAGCCAAGACGACCGGGCCTCTGAGCAGTACTTC.

The V gene is TRBV7-2, the J gene TRBJ2-7; 8 bases are a match to TRBD2. CDR1 is SGHTA, CDR2 FQGNSA, per germline. The ends lost 1 base at V and 5 bases at J; junction bases unmatched: 4. This CDR3 contains 14 residues. For the CDR3, the DNA is TGTGCCAGCAGCTTAGGGGGACTAGTTGACGAGCAGTACTTC. Translated, it gives CASSLGGLVDEQYF.

The genes are TRBV20-1 and TRBJ2-3; 10 positions match TRBD2. Germline V lookup: CDR1 DFQATT, CDR2 SNEGSKA (reference sequence). J gave up 6 bases and V 2 bases, and 8 bases lay outside the gene matches. The CDR3 totals 15 residues. The CDR3 reads CSARLALAGADTQYF. CDR3 sequence (DNA): TGCAGTGCTAGATTGGCCCTAGCGGGGGCCGATACGCAGTATTTT.

The V gene is TRBV2, the J gene TRBJ1-2; TRBD1 matches 10 bases. Germline CDR1 reads SNHLY; CDR2 reads FYNNEI. The V segment lost 8 bases and the J segment 6 bases; nucleotides outside the gene matches: 3. CDR3 size: 12 residues. CDR3 sequence: CASGDRGHGYTF. DNA of the CDR3: TGTGCCAGCGGGGACAGGGGACATGGCTACACCTTC.

The gene calls are TRBV4-3 and TRBJ1-1; 7 bases map to TRBD1. V trimming: 3 bases; J trimming: 1 base; junction bases outside the gene matches: 5. CDR3 length: 15 residues. Germline V gene lookup returns CDR1 LGHNA and CDR2 YSLEER. For the CDR3, the DNA is TGCGCCAGCAGCCAGTTAACAGGGGAGAACACTGAAGCTTTCTTT. Translation gives CASSQLTGENTEAFF.

As regards this clonotype: The junction departs from germline at one end; a sequencing error may be responsible. In nucleotides, the CDR3 is TGTGCCGCCTCCTCAGGGGCGGGGTATGACTACACCTTC. Translated, it gives CAASSGAGYDYTF. This chain connects TRBV27 to TRBJ1-2, with D tentatively TRBD1 (6 bases). The CDR3 spans 13 residues. Germline V CDR1 and CDR2: MNHEY, SMNVEV (reference sequence).

The chain links TRBV3-1 to TRBJ2-7, with a possible D match to TRBD1 (7 bases). This CDR3 is built from 16 residues. V was shortened by 1 base and J by 2 bases, with 15 bases between the two germline ends. CDR1 and CDR2 (germline): LGHDT, YNNKEL (reference sequence). The CDR3 DNA is TGTGCCAGCAGCCAAGGGACAGGAGGGATGACCTACGAGCAGTACTTC. Translation: CASSQGTGGMTYEQYF.

The chain recombines TRBV13 with TRBJ1-2, with 9 bases that match TRBD1. CDR3 length equals 16 residues. Germline values: CDR1 PRHDT, CDR2 FYEKMQ (reference sequence). With 5 bases clipped from V and 1 base from J, the junction kept 8 bases outside the gene matches. The CDR3 region has the DNA TGTGCCAGCAGCCCAACGGACAGGGGACTTAACTATGGCTACACCTTC. Protein product: CASSPTDRGLNYGYTF.

V usage is TRBV18 and J usage is TRBJ2-2; 7 bases fit TRBD1. The trim removed 2 bases at V and 2 bases at J, leaving 5 bases unmatched. Germline CDR1 reads KGHSH; CDR2 reads LQKENI. The CDR3 sequence is 16 residues long. CDR3 protein: CASSPKGARNTGELFF. Written as DNA, the CDR3 is TGTGCCAGCTCACCAAAGGGGGCAAGAAACACCGGGGAGCTGTTTTTT.

The V gene is TRBV27, the J gene TRBJ2-1; a possible D gene is TRBD1 (7 bases). V shed 3 bases and J shed 3 bases, with 18 bases lying between them. Germline V gene sequence: CDR1 MNHEY, CDR2 SMNVEV (reference sequence). The CDR3 length is 17 residues. The CDR3 sequence is CASSFGGGEGIYNEQFF. The CDR3 region has the DNA TGTGCCAGCAGTTTTGGAGGGGGCGAGGGCATCTACAATGAGCAGTTCTTC.

This chain links TRBV9 with TRBJ1-6, with D perhaps matching TRBD1 (5 bases). V was cut by 3 bases and J by 6 bases, with 16 bases left in between. Germline V gene lookup returns CDR1 SGDLS and CDR2 YYNGEE. CDR3 length: 16 residues. The DNA of the CDR3 is TGTGCCAGCAGCGGCGACAGTTGGGGAACTAATTCACCCCTCCACTTT. The encoded protein is CASSGDSWGTNSPLHF.

The CDR3 nucleotides read TGTGCCAGCAGTGAGGGCGGAACAGGGAAGGGGGAGACCCAGTACTTC. Its translation: CASSEGGTGKGETQYF. The rearrangement links TRBV25-1 to TRBJ2-5, with a tentative D call TRBD1 (6 bases). Germline V gene data show CDR1 as MGHDK and CDR2 as SYGVNS. The CDR3 consists of 16 residues. Trimming cost V 3 bases and J 5 bases, with 19 bases left between them.

The rearrangement links TRBV7-9 to TRBJ2-7; D is perhaps TRBD2 (6 bases). The V end lost 7 bases, the J end lost 2 bases, and 21 bases lay between the germline ends. The CDR3 sequence is 16 residues long. The germline CDR1 and CDR2 sequences are SEHNR and FQNEAQ (reference sequence). CDR3 bases: TGTGCCAGCAATGGCGGGATGACTTCCCAACCCTACGAGCAGTACTTC. Residues: CASNGGMTSQPYEQYF. The variable domain in full, with the rest retrieved from reference TRBV7-9 and TRBJ2-7, is DTGVSQNPRHKITKRGQNVTFRCDPISEHNRLYWYRQTLGQGPEFLTYFQNEAQLEKSRLLSDRFSAERPKGSFSTLEIQRTEQGDSAMYLCASNGGMTSQPYEQYFGPGTRLTVT.

The V gene is TRBV7-6, the J gene TRBJ1-2; D unresolved. The germline CDR1 and CDR2 sequences are SGHVS and FNYEAQ. This CDR3 spans 14 amino acids. V lost 0 bases and J lost 2, with 7 bases in between. CDR3 bases: TGTGCCAGCAGCTTAGCAGGGCAGAACTATGGCTACACCTTC. Its translation: CASSLAGQNYGYTF.

The rearrangement links TRBV5-1 to TRBJ2-1, with D possibly being TRBD1 (6 bases). This CDR3 has 13 amino acids. Between the trimmed V and J ends, which lost 7 bases and 5 bases, there was a span of 13 bases. The germline gives CDR1 SGHRS, CDR2 YFSETQ. The CDR3 region has the DNA TGCGCCAGCGTCAAGGGGGATGACAATGAGCAGTTCTTC. It yields the protein CASVKGDDNEQFF.

The V gene is TRBV30, the J gene TRBJ2-5, with a possible D match to TRBD2 (7 bases). The V gene lost 3 bases and the J gene lost 4 bases, with 12 bases spanning the gap. Germline V CDR1 and CDR2: GTSNPN, SVGIG (reference sequence). The CDR3 spans 13 residues. The CDR3 is CAWRRRGGETQYF. The CDR3 DNA sequence: TGTGCCTGGAGACGGAGGGGGGGAGAGACCCAGTACTTC.

This chain connects TRBV5-6 to TRBJ1-1; weak D call: TRBD1 (5 bases). V was clipped by 3 bases and J by 0 bases, with 12 bases between them. The germline V gene encodes CDR1 SGHDT and CDR2 YYEEEE. This CDR3 spans 15 amino acids. Written as DNA, the CDR3 is TGTGCCAGCAGCTGGACACCACAGGTGAACACTGAAGCTTTCTTT. This encodes CASSWTPQVNTEAFF.

J is TRBJ1-1 and V is TRBV5-1, with 9 bases that match TRBD1. Germline assignment: CDR1 SGHRS and CDR2 YFSETQ. This CDR3 is 15 amino acids long. V shed 4 bases, J shed 4 bases, and the junction held 8 bases outside the gene matches. The CDR3, as DNA: TGCGCCAGCAGCACAACAGGGGGCGAAGTCACTGAAGCTTTCTTT. It translates to CASSTTGGEVTEAFF.

V usage is TRBV29-1 and J usage is TRBJ1-1, with D hard to call. The germline V gene encodes CDR1 SQVTM and CDR2 ANQGSEA. The CDR3 contains 13 residues. V dropped 6 bases and J dropped 0 bases, with 11 bases sitting between them. CDR3: CSVVTAMNTEAFF. The CDR3, as DNA: TGCAGCGTAGTGACGGCCATGAACACTGAAGCTTTCTTT.

This rearrangement joins TRBV20-1 to TRBJ2-5; D is tentatively TRBD1 or TRBD2 (5 bases each). Germline-derived CDR1 and CDR2 are DFQATT and SNEGSKA (reference sequence). Trimming left V 3 bases short and J 5 bases short, with 16 bases between. The CDR3 totals 14 residues. CDR3 protein: CSARGEGQKETQYF. The CDR3 bases are TGCAGTGCTAGGGGGGAAGGCCAGAAGGAGACCCAGTACTTC.

The V call is TRBV7-9, the J call TRBJ1-6; 9 bases map to TRBD1. Germline V gives CDR1 SEHNR, CDR2 FQNEAQ (reference sequence). The CDR3 sequence is 15 residues long. V was pared by 5 bases and J by 10 bases, with 9 bases of the junction left unmatched. This CDR3 reads CASSPWDREMSPLHF. CDR3 nucleotides: TGTGCCAGCAGCCCTTGGGACAGGGAGATGTCACCCCTCCACTTT.

The chain combines TRBV5-4 with TRBJ2-1; TRBD2 agrees at 9 bases. Unmatched junction bases numbered 5, after V lost 2 bases and J lost 5 bases. In germline, CDR1 is SGHNT, CDR2 YYREEE (reference sequence). The CDR3 runs 15 residues. This CDR3 is CASSFVAGENNEQFF. CDR3 DNA: TGTGCCAGCAGCTTTGTAGCGGGGGAAAACAATGAGCAGTTCTTC.

The chain recombines TRBV2 with TRBJ1-5, with unresolved D. Germline CDR1 and CDR2: SNHLY and FYNNEI. CDR3 length equals 15 residues. V shed 7 bases and J shed 1 base, with 14 bases lying between them. In DNA, the CDR3 is TGTGCCAGCACCCAAGTGGAGGGCAGCAATCAGCCCCAGCATTTT. Translating gives CASTQVEGSNQPQHF. Using reference TRBV2 and TRBJ1-5 for the parts outside the CDR3, the full variable domain is EPEVTQTPSHQVTQMGQEVILRCVPISNHLYFYWYRQILGQKVEFLVSFYNNEISEKSEIFDDQFSVERPDGSNFTLKIRSTKLEDSAMYFCASTQVEGSNQPQHFGDGTRLSIL.

The genes are TRBV20-1 and TRBJ2-7; 7 nucleotides match TRBD1. The germline gives CDR1 DFQATT, CDR2 SNEGSKA (reference sequence). This CDR3 comprises 15 residues. The ends lost 0 bases at V and 5 bases at J; junction bases unmatched: 10. The CDR3 sequence is CSARDDRAVRNEQYF. The CDR3 region has the DNA TGCAGTGCTAGAGATGACAGGGCGGTGAGGAACGAGCAGTACTTC.

The chain uses TRBV10-3 and TRBJ1-3; tentative D call: TRBD1 (5 bases). Germline V CDR1 and CDR2: ENHRY, SYGVKD. The V gene lost 0 bases and the J gene lost 6 bases, with 9 bases spanning the gap. CDR3 size: 14 residues. DNA for the CDR3: TGTGCCATCAGTGAGTCGGGGCAGACAAACACCATATATTTT. Protein: CAISESGQTNTIYF.

The genes are TRBV10-2 and TRBJ2-7; D unresolved. Trimming shortened V by 6 bases and J by 3 bases, and 9 bases separated the two germline ends. The CDR3 extends over 12 amino acids. Per the germline V gene, CDR1 is WSHSY and CDR2 is SAAADI. CDR3 coding DNA: TGCGCCAGCAGCCTTAATTACTACGAGCAGTACTTC. Translation gives CASSLNYYEQYF.

The rearrangement uses TRBV12-3 or TRBV12-4 and TRBJ2-5; no definite D call. V was trimmed by 6 bases and J by 5 bases, leaving 13 bases between them. The CDR3 length is 13 residues. CDR3 region: CASRGFVGETQYF. In DNA form, the CDR3 reads TGTGCCAGCAGAGGTTTCGTTGGGGAGACCCAGTACTTC.